Presented here are 22 T cell receptor beta chains from one specimen sequenced in a study of OX40 agonist ivuxolimab in advanced cancers. TCRdb's copy holds only in-frame clones and misses some; the assay was immunoSEQ multiplex PCR. This sample has nearly 85,000 clones, with 65% to 90% found just once. The specimen comprised CD4+ or CD8+ T cells sorted from blood, sampled in a trial of the OX40 agonist ivuxolimab. All receptors derive from an adult with an advanced solid tumor such as melanoma, head and neck, liver or kidney cancer.

This chain joins TRBV7-3 and TRBJ2-3, with D unclear. Trimming pared 1 base from V and 4 bases from J, leaving 9 bases between. Looked up from germline, CDR1 is SGHTA and CDR2 is FQGTGA. The CDR3 has 14 amino acids. The CDR3 nucleotides read TGTGCCAGCAGCTTAAGTGGGTACGCAGATACGCAGTATTTT. Its translation: CASSLSGYADTQYF.

J is TRBJ1-4 and V is TRBV30; TRBD1 might be the D (5 bases). Germline V gene sequence: CDR1 GTSNPN, CDR2 SVGIG (reference sequence). V was trimmed by 2 bases and J by 9 bases, leaving 16 bases between them. The CDR3 sequence is 14 residues long. The CDR3: CAWSLRDRGKKLFF. The DNA for the CDR3 is TGTGCCTGGAGTCTCCGGGACCGAGGAAAAAAACTGTTTTTT.

V gene TRBV2 combines with J gene TRBJ2-3; D might be TRBD1 (5 bases). The CDR3 has 14 residues. Between the trimmed V and J ends, which lost 5 bases and 4 bases, there was a span of 13 bases. Germline CDR1 SNHLY, CDR2 FYNNEI. Written as DNA, the CDR3 is TGTGCCAGCAGTCGGTCAGGGTCTGCAGATACGCAGTATTTT. This codes for CASSRSGSADTQYF.

This clone is a singleton in its sample. V gene TRBV6-4 combines with J gene TRBJ2-4, with D possibly TRBD2 on 5 matching bases. V lost 11 bases, J lost 3 bases, and 20 bases lay in between. Germline V gene lookup returns CDR1 MRHNA and CDR2 SNTAGT. The CDR3 length is 15 residues. The CDR3 protein is CACPSESAGKNIQYF. CDR3 in DNA: TGTGCCTGTCCGAGTGAGTCGGCGGGCAAAAACATTCAGTACTTC.

This clone was counted a single time. The chain joins TRBV18 to TRBJ1-3; no definite D call. Germline V gene lookup returns CDR1 KGHSH and CDR2 LQKENI. V lost 3 bases to trimming and J lost 2 bases, with 14 bases between them. The CDR3 extends over 16 amino acids. Written as DNA, the CDR3 is TGTGCCAGCTCACCTCAGACGCCGAGTCCTGGAAACACCATATATTTT. It is translated as CASSPQTPSPGNTIYF.

V is TRBV7-2 and J is TRBJ2-5, with D unclear. The CDR3 runs 13 residues. Germline CDR1 reads SGHTA; CDR2 reads FQGNSA. The V gene lost 0 bases and the J gene lost 4 bases, with 6 bases spanning the gap. DNA of the CDR3: TGTGCCAGCAGCTTAGCGAAACCAGAGACCCAGTACTTC. It is translated as CASSLAKPETQYF. Full variable domain (outside the CDR3, taken from reference TRBV7-2 and TRBJ2-5): GAGVSQSPSNKVTEKGKDVELRCDPISGHTALYWYRQSLGQGLEFLIYFQGNSAPDKSGLPSDRFSAERTGGSVSTLTIQRTQQEDSAVYLCASSLAKPETQYFGPGTRLLVL.

The genes are TRBV2 and TRBJ2-3; 9 bases are a match to TRBD2. Unmatched junction bases numbered 7, after V lost 6 bases and J lost 6 bases. The CDR3 is made up of 14 amino acids. Germline V gene data show CDR1 as SNHLY and CDR2 as FYNNEI. The CDR3 sequence: CASRLAGASDTQYF. CDR3 DNA sequence: TGTGCCAGCAGATTAGCGGGGGCCAGTGATACGCAGTATTTT.

V usage is TRBV28 and J usage is TRBJ2-4; perhaps TRBD1 as D (5 bases). This CDR3 region has 16 residues. Per germline, CDR1 MDHEN and CDR2 SYDVKM. Trimming shortened V by 3 bases and J by 3 bases, and 15 bases separated the two germline ends. CDR3 region: CASSFEAGYGKNIQYF. The DNA for the CDR3 is TGTGCCAGCAGTTTTGAGGCAGGGTATGGCAAAAACATTCAGTACTTC.

The chain carries TRBV11-3 and TRBJ2-2; the D gene is possibly TRBD2 (5 bases). The germline V gene has CDR1 SGHNT and CDR2 YENEEA. The CDR3 totals 14 residues. V was pared by 0 bases and J by 5 bases, with 7 bases between. The CDR3 nucleotides are TGTGCCAGCAGCTTAGAGCGCGGGACCGGGGAGCTGTTTTTT. This encodes CASSLERGTGELFF.

The gene calls are TRBV6-6 and TRBJ1-5; D not resolved. Germline assignment: CDR1 MNHNY and CDR2 SVGAGI (reference sequence). Deletions cut 0 bases from V and 4 bases from J, with 10 bases between. CDR3 size: 15 residues. The CDR3 here is CASSYSVIGNQPQHF. CDR3 in DNA: TGTGCCAGCAGTTACTCGGTTATCGGAAATCAGCCCCAGCATTTT.

V gene TRBV27 combines with J gene TRBJ2-2; 8 bases align to TRBD2. The length of the CDR3 is 16 residues. J lost 0 bases, V lost 6 bases, and 6 bases had no gene match. Germline CDR1 is MNHEY and CDR2 is SMNVEV (reference sequence). CDR3 bases: TGTGCCAGCAGCCTCCGCGGGGGGTCGAACACCGGGGAGCTGTTTTTT. As protein: CASSLRGGSNTGELFF.

This clone was counted only a few times. The chain has TRBV15 and TRBJ1-6; 7 bases fit TRBD1. Germline trimming cut 4 bases from V and 9 bases from J; bases unmatched to any gene: 9. CDR3 length equals 15 residues. The germline gives CDR1 LNHNV, CDR2 YYDKDF (reference sequence). The chain's CDR3 is CATSNRDRDISPLHF. Here the CDR3 DNA reads TGTGCCACCAGCAACCGGGACAGAGACATTTCACCCCTCCACTTT.

The chain carries TRBV29-1 and TRBJ2-3; weak D call: TRBD2 (5 bases). The CDR3 totals 13 residues. Germline V gene data show CDR1 as SQVTM and CDR2 as ANQGSEA. V lost 8 bases, J lost 1 base, and 13 bases lay in between. CDR3 nucleotide sequence: TGCAGCTCCCGGGGTTTGGGCACAGATACGCAGTATTTT. Its translation: CSSRGLGTDTQYF.

The chain joins TRBV30 to TRBJ1-2; 9 nucleotides match TRBD1. Germline CDR1 is GTSNPN and CDR2 is SVGIG (reference sequence). The CDR3 has 14 amino acids. With 1 base clipped from V and 7 bases from J, the junction kept 7 bases outside the gene matches. CDR3 in amino acids: CAWSGQGGMIGYTF. CDR3 bases: TGTGCCTGGAGTGGACAGGGGGGGATGATTGGCTACACCTTC.

This chain connects TRBV30 to TRBJ1-2; unclear D gene. CDR1 and CDR2 (germline): GTSNPN, SVGIG (reference sequence). The ends were cut back, 1 base at V and 1 base at J, with 7 bases in the middle. The CDR3 runs to 13 residues. The CDR3 region has the DNA TGTGCCTGGAGTGAAGGATATAACTATGGCTACACCTTC. Amino acids: CAWSEGYNYGYTF. Based on the CDR3 plus reference TRBV30 and TRBJ1-2, the full variable domain is SQTIHQWPATLVQPVGSPLSLECTVEGTSNPNLYWYRQAAGRGLQLLFYSVGIGQISSEVPQNLSASRPQDRQFILSSKKLLLSDSGFYLCAWSEGYNYGYTFGSGTRLTVV.

The rearrangement joins TRBV5-4 to TRBJ2-5, with D tentatively TRBD2 (6 bases). Germline V lookup: CDR1 SGHNT, CDR2 YYREEE (reference sequence). Trimming pared 3 bases from V and 1 base from J, leaving 13 bases between. There are 15 residues in the CDR3. The chain's CDR3 is CASSSRLGGQETQYF. The CDR3 DNA reads as TGTGCCAGCAGCTCCCGCTTGGGAGGCCAAGAGACCCAGTACTTC.

The V gene is TRBV28, the J gene TRBJ2-7, with D possibly matching TRBD1 (6 bases). CDR3 length: 17 amino acids. Looked up from germline, CDR1 is MDHEN and CDR2 is SYDVKM. The V end was cut by 1 base, the J end by 0 bases, with 16 bases between. CDR3 in amino acids: CASSLYGWGRTSYEQYF. CDR3 DNA sequence: TGTGCCAGCAGTTTATATGGCTGGGGGCGGACCTCCTACGAGCAGTACTTC.

CDR3 DNA: TGTGCCAGTAGTCCTGGACAGGGGGCGACTGGGGCCAACGTCCTGACTTTC. It encodes CASSPGQGATGANVLTF. The gene calls are TRBV19 and TRBJ2-6, with TRBD1 identical over 11 bases. Trimming at V came to 5 bases and at J to 2 bases, leaving 5 bases not matched to a gene. Looked up from germline, CDR1 is LNHDA and CDR2 is SQIVND (reference sequence). This CDR3 contains 17 residues. The full variable domain, completed using reference TRBV19 and TRBJ2-6, is DGGITQSPKYLFRKEGQNVTLSCEQNLNHDAMYWYRQDPGQGLRLIYYSQIVNDFQKGDIAEGYSVSREKKESFPLTVTSAQKNPTAFYLCASSPGQGATGANVLTFGAGSRLTVL.

The chain uses TRBV9 and TRBJ2-7, with D possibly being TRBD2 (5 bases). Trimming pared 1 base from V and 6 bases from J, leaving 11 bases between. Germline CDR1 is SGDLS and CDR2 is YYNGEE. The CDR3 is made up of 13 amino acids. Here the CDR3 DNA reads TGTGCCAGCAGCGTAACACCAGGAGGCGAGCAGTACTTC. It translates to CASSVTPGGEQYF.

This clone showed up just once. The chain uses TRBV7-2 and TRBJ1-5, with TRBD1 matching over 7 bases. V shed 5 bases and J 5 bases; nucleotides not matched to a gene: 12. Germline CDR1 is SGHTA and CDR2 is FQGNSA. The CDR3 sequence is 16 residues long. CDR3 sequence reads: CASSLDGGGADQPQHF. The DNA of the CDR3 is TGTGCCAGCAGCCTAGATGGAGGGGGCGCGGATCAGCCCCAGCATTTT.

The J gene is TRBJ2-2, the V gene TRBV5-1; TRBD2 matches at 14 bases. The CDR3 spans 17 residues. Germline V lookup: CDR1 SGHRS, CDR2 YFSETQ. V shed 4 bases and J 5 bases; nucleotides not matched to a gene: 7. CDR3: CASSATSGGARTGELFF. CDR3 DNA sequence: TGCGCCAGCAGCGCGACTAGCGGGGGGGCGCGGACCGGGGAGCTGTTTTTT.

The chain combines TRBV5-1 with TRBJ2-3; D call uncertain. Per germline, CDR1 SGHRS and CDR2 YFSETQ. Trimming took off 3 bases at V and 0 bases at J, with 8 bases between the two ends. The CDR3 sequence is 14 residues long. The CDR3 region is CASSSNPSTDTQYF. CDR3 nucleotide sequence: TGCGCCAGCAGCTCGAACCCTAGCACAGATACGCAGTATTTT. The entire variable domain, with the rest obtained from reference TRBV5-1 and TRBJ2-3, is as follows: KAGVTQTPRYLIKTRGQQVTLSCSPISGHRSVSWYQQTPGQGLQFLFEYFSETQRNKGNFPGRFSGRQFSNSRSEMNVSTLELGDSALYLCASSSNPSTDTQYFGPGTRLTVL.